Presented here are 10 T cell receptor beta chains from one specimen sequenced in a study of T cells in Graves' hyperthyroidism and ophthalmopathy (dated by TCRdb to between 2017 and 2020). Library preparation used multiplex PCR. The instrument was an Illumina HiSeq 2000. TCR beta CDR3 regions were amplified from RNA transcripts. The TCR CDR3 was subjected to a first round of RT-PCR using the HTBI primer set and the Qiagen OneStep RT-PCR kit. TCRdb redid the processing of the public reads, applying fastp at Q25 and MiXCR, and retained in-frame beta chains. Duplicate CDR3 protein sequences are folded into a single record with the most common DNA and genes. The sample data list hundreds of thousands of distinct CDR3 sequences, and approximately 15% of these were observed just once. Of the sample, roughly 13% falls within the top ten clones. The specimen was blood. These receptor sequences come from a woman aged 40 to 49 with Graves' hyperthyroidism.

The J gene is TRBJ2-1, the V gene TRBV20-1; the match to TRBD1 covers 8 bases. The CDR3 contains 15 residues. The germline CDR1 and CDR2 sequences are DFQATT and SNEGSKA (reference sequence). The ends lost 4 bases at V and 0 bases at J; junction bases unmatched: 5. The CDR3 bases are TGCAGTGCTATTGCAGGGGGCAGCTCCTACAATGAGCAGTTCTTC. Translated, it gives CSAIAGGSSYNEQFF.

The sample holds many counts of this clonotype. J is TRBJ2-3 and V is TRBV28; 8 positions agree with TRBD2. In germline, CDR1 is MDHEN, CDR2 SYDVKM. CDR3 length equals 14 residues. J was trimmed by 0 bases and V by 11 bases; bases with no gene match: 7. CDR3 DNA sequence: TGTGCCGTTTGTACTAGCGGAAGCACAGATACGCAGTATTTT. It yields the protein CAVCTSGSTDTQYF.

This clonotype was recorded at least ten times. The chain has TRBV24-1 and TRBJ2-2, with no clear D. CDR3 size: 15 residues. Germline assignment: CDR1 KGHDR and CDR2 SFDVKD. Trimming pared 5 bases from V and 2 bases from J, leaving 11 bases between. This CDR3 reads CATSGARSNTGELFF. The CDR3 nucleotides read TGTGCCACCAGTGGAGCCAGGTCCAACACCGGGGAGCTGTTTTTT.

This clonotype was counted between two and nine times. The V and J genes are TRBV5-5 and TRBJ2-1, with 7 bases lining up with TRBD2. Germline CDR1 reads SGHKS; CDR2 reads YYEKEE (reference sequence). V shed 0 bases and J 4 bases; nucleotides not matched to a gene: 4. The CDR3 loop spans 15 amino acids. CDR3 coding DNA: TGTGCCAGCAGCTTGGTCCTAGCGGATTACAATGAGCAGTTCTTC. It encodes CASSLVLADYNEQFF.

This clonotype was observed at least ten times. This chain uses TRBV7-9 with TRBJ2-5; possibly TRBD1 for D (6 bases). CDR3 length equals 16 residues. Germline V gene sequence: CDR1 SEHNR, CDR2 FQNEAQ (reference sequence). Trimming stripped 5 bases from V and 5 bases from J, with 21 bases between. The CDR3 loop reads CASSTTLTGTSETQYF. CDR3 in DNA: TGTGCCAGCAGCACTACGCTTACCGGGACATCGGAGACCCAGTACTTC.

This clonotype was seen ten or more times. DNA for the CDR3: TGTGCCAGCAGTACTAGCGGGAAGCGGACAGATACGCAGTATTTT. Encoded protein: CASSTSGKRTDTQYF. This chain uses TRBV28 with TRBJ2-3; 10 bases fit TRBD2. CDR1 and CDR2 (germline): MDHEN, SYDVKM. The trim removed 5 bases at V and 3 bases at J, leaving 5 bases unmatched. This CDR3 has 15 residues.

A remark on this clonotype: A much larger clone differs by one base, so this may be a read error. Here the CDR3 DNA reads TGTGCCAGCAGTGATATATGGCAGGGGACCACTGAAGCTTTCTTT. Its translation: CASSDIWQGTTEAFF. The V gene is TRBV6-1, the J gene TRBJ1-1, with a possible D match to TRBD1 (6 bases). The germline gives CDR1 MNHNS, CDR2 SASEGT. V lost 3 bases, J lost 4 bases, and 15 bases lay in between. CDR3 length: 15 amino acids.

The sample holds many counts of this clonotype. The chain has TRBV28 and TRBJ2-5; 7 bases are shared with TRBD2. This CDR3 is built from 15 residues. Germline V lookup: CDR1 MDHEN, CDR2 SYDVKM. Trimming cost V 3 bases and J 5 bases; bases outside gene matches: 9. In nucleotides, the CDR3 is TGTGCCAGCAGTTTTTTGGGAGGGAGTGAGGAGACCCAGTACTTC. This codes for CASSFLGGSEETQYF.

This clonotype appeared many times. V and J are TRBV18 and TRBJ1-2; no clear D gene. The V gene lost 3 bases and the J gene lost 0 bases, with 14 bases spanning the gap. Germline lookup yields CDR1 KGHSH and CDR2 LQKENI. CDR3 size: 16 residues. For the CDR3, the DNA is TGTGCCAGCTCACCCGAGGGCTTTGGAGCTAACTATGGCTACACCTTC. Amino acid sequence: CASSPEGFGANYGYTF.

In this sample, this clonotype turned up a few times. J is TRBJ2-2 and V is TRBV28; no reliable D call. The CDR3 sequence is 13 residues long. Germline values: CDR1 MDHEN, CDR2 SYDVKM. V was trimmed by 3 bases and J by 3 bases, leaving 5 bases between them. The CDR3 region has the DNA TGTGCCAGCAGTTTCGTTTACACCGGGGAGCTGTTTTTT. Protein product: CASSFVYTGELFF. The full variable domain, rest sourced from reference TRBV28 and TRBJ2-2, is DVKVTQSSRYLVKRTGEKVFLECVQDMDHENMFWYRQDPGLGLRLIYFSYDVKMKEKGDIPEGYSVSREKKERFSLILESASTNQTSMYLCASSFVYTGELFFGEGSRLTVL.